This T cell receptor (beta chain) was sequenced for a study of T cell repertoires in ileal Crohn's disease. General study findings and limits: Every patient over 26.8% clonality showed endoscopic recurrence. Sorted CD8 T cells held more high-frequency clones than CD4.

Measured with immunoSEQ multiplex PCR; TCRdb has only the in-frame clones, and not every one. Here the sample spans over 10,000 clones, roughly 78% being singletons. Trimming shortened V by 6 bases and J by 0 bases, and 11 bases separated the two germline ends. Per germline, CDR1 SGDLS and CDR2 YYNGEE. This CDR3 contains 14 residues. Time point given: neoterminal ileum biopsy at postoperative endoscopy, about 6 months after surgery. In the case of this clone: Its antigen is unknown.

This rearrangement joins TRBV9 to TRBJ2-3; no clear D. The clonotype originates from an adult with Crohn's disease. Sample: ileal tissue. CDR3 sequence (DNA): TGTGCCAGCAAAAAAGAGCCTAGCACAGATACGCAGTATTTT. As protein: CASKKEPSTDTQYF.